The 22 T cell receptor beta chains given below trace back to one sample, sequenced in a study of technical replicates of blood from a handful of donors. The table came from immunoSEQ multiplex PCR; TCRdb's copy has only in-frame clones and leaves some out. The table records 73,000 or so clones, 91% of them present only once. The specimen was T cells isolated from PBMCs. The receptors were sampled from a human donor in good health.

The rearrangement links TRBV28 to TRBJ2-3, with unresolved D. V lost 6 bases to trimming and J lost 1 base, with 8 bases between them. CDR3 length: 13 residues. Per germline, CDR1 MDHEN and CDR2 SYDVKM. DNA for the CDR3: TGTGCCAGCAGCCCGAGAGGCACAGATACGCAGTATTTT. Encoded protein: CASSPRGTDTQYF.

This chain uses TRBV30 with TRBJ2-7; tentatively, D is TRBD1 (6 bases). The CDR3 loop spans 13 amino acids. The germline V gene has CDR1 GTSNPN and CDR2 SVGIG (reference sequence). Trimming shortened V by 3 bases and J by 3 bases, and 12 bases separated the two germline ends. As DNA, the CDR3 is TGTGCCTGGAGGTCAACAGGGATCTACGAGCAGTACTTC. Its protein product is CAWRSTGIYEQYF.

This chain links TRBV6-1 with TRBJ2-7; TRBD2 matches 10 bases. From germline, CDR1 is MNHNS and CDR2 SASEGT. This CDR3 spans 15 amino acids. Trimming cost V 3 bases and J 3 bases; bases outside gene matches: 5. CDR3 bases: TGTGCCAGCAGTGATCCTCTAGCGGGAGACTACGAGCAGTACTTC. Its protein product is CASSDPLAGDYEQYF.

This clone was found once. J is TRBJ2-1 and V is TRBV5-6, with D maybe TRBD2 (6 bases). V lost 0 bases, J lost 8 bases, and 12 bases lay in between. Germline CDR1 and CDR2: SGHDT and YYEEEE. The CDR3 covers 14 residues. This chain's CDR3 is CASSLVGGSHEQFF. DNA for the CDR3: TGTGCCAGCAGCTTGGTCGGGGGTTCCCATGAGCAGTTCTTC.

The chain couples TRBV13 to TRBJ2-2; D ambiguous. Per germline, CDR1 PRHDT and CDR2 FYEKMQ (reference sequence). This CDR3 has 15 amino acids. V lost 3 bases to trimming and J lost 3 bases, with 11 bases between them. The CDR3: CASSFLSADTGELFF. As DNA, the CDR3 is TGTGCCAGCAGCTTTTTATCGGCGGACACCGGGGAGCTGTTTTTT.

The rearrangement joins TRBV11-2 to TRBJ2-7; 13 nucleotides align to TRBD2. The trim removed 4 bases at V and 3 bases at J, leaving 9 bases unmatched. Germline loops: CDR1 SGHAT, CDR2 FQNNGV. The CDR3 covers 17 residues. The CDR3 DNA reads TGTGCCAGCAGCTCGGGACTAGCGGGGCAGCGAAGCTACGAGCAGTACTTC. Translated: CASSSGLAGQRSYEQYF. The full variable domain, rest sourced from reference TRBV11-2 and TRBJ2-7, is EAGVAQSPRYKIIEKRQSVAFWCNPISGHATLYWYQQILGQGPKLLIQFQNNGVVDDSQLPKDRFSAERLKGVDSTLKIQPAKLEDSAVYLCASSSGLAGQRSYEQYFGPGTRLTVT.

The rearrangement links TRBV9 to TRBJ2-1, with D perhaps TRBD2 (6 bases). The CDR3 covers 13 residues. Germline CDR1 is SGDLS and CDR2 is YYNGEE. Trimming removed 0 bases at V and 15 bases at J, with 16 bases between. DNA of the CDR3: TGTGCCAGCAGCGTAGAGACGGGAGATCCCCCGTTCTTC. Translated: CASSVETGDPPFF.

Written as DNA, the CDR3 is TGTGCCAGCAGCTCGGGACACGGGAATCAGCCCCAGCATTTT. Residues: CASSSGHGNQPQHF. The chain recombines TRBV5-6 with TRBJ1-5; D may be TRBD1 (6 bases). CDR3 size: 14 residues. The V and J ends lost 3 bases and 4 bases respectively, with 11 bases between them. CDR1 SGHDT and CDR2 YYEEEE come from the germline V gene.

CDR3 bases: TGTGCCAGCAGCTCCCTCCGGGGTGGGGAGCTGTTTTTT. Its protein is CASSSLRGGELFF. The J gene is TRBJ2-2, the V gene TRBV5-6; D is possibly TRBD2 (5 bases). The germline V and J ends were trimmed by 3 bases and 8 bases, with 11 bases remaining between them. The CDR3 is 13 amino acids. Per the germline V gene, CDR1 is SGHDT and CDR2 is YYEEEE.

This chain uses TRBV7-8 with TRBJ2-5; D is unresolved. The V end lost 1 base, the J end lost 5 bases, and 11 bases lay between the germline ends. There are 14 residues in the CDR3. CDR1 and CDR2 from the germline V gene are SGHVS and FQNEAQ. CDR3 nucleotides: TGTGCCAGCAGCTTAGGGGCAGTTGGGGAGACCCAGTACTTC. Translating it yields CASSLGAVGETQYF.

V and J are TRBV13 and TRBJ2-1; a possible D gene is TRBD1 (6 bases). The CDR3 is 17 amino acids. V lost 5 bases, J lost 2 bases, and 19 bases lay in between. CDR1 and CDR2 (germline): PRHDT, FYEKMQ (reference sequence). CDR3 nucleotides: TGTGCCAGCAGCCTCAGCCAGGGGTCTAGAACCTACAATGAGCAGTTCTTC. It encodes CASSLSQGSRTYNEQFF.

The V and J genes are TRBV28 and TRBJ1-1; a weak D match, TRBD1 (5 bases). The CDR3 is 12 amino acids. CDR1 and CDR2 (germline): MDHEN, SYDVKM. The V end was cut by 5 bases, the J end by 2 bases, with 6 bases between. CDR3 sequence (DNA): TGTGCCAGCAGTGACAGAAACACTGAAGCTTTCTTT. Its translation is CASSDRNTEAFF.

This rearrangement joins TRBV9 to TRBJ1-1; D is unclear. Germline CDR1 SGDLS, CDR2 YYNGEE. V lost 0 bases and J lost 0, with 3 bases in between. This CDR3 is 13 amino acids long. The CDR3, as DNA: TGTGCCAGCAGCGTAGACTTGAACACTGAAGCTTTCTTT. Its translation: CASSVDLNTEAFF.

This clone was detected once. The chain links TRBV15 to TRBJ1-1; TRBD1 might be the D (5 bases). CDR3 length: 14 residues. CDR1 is LNHNV and CDR2 is YYDKDF in the germline V gene (reference sequence). Trimming took 6 bases from V and 6 from J, leaving 17 bases between them. CDR3 protein: CATSSGTGYPEAFF. The CDR3 DNA follows: TGTGCCACCAGTTCCGGGACTGGGTACCCTGAAGCTTTCTTT.

V usage is TRBV5-1 and J usage is TRBJ1-1; tentatively, D is TRBD1 (6 bases). The CDR3 covers 15 residues. Trimming removed 4 bases from V and 5 bases from J, with 18 bases in between. Germline loops: CDR1 SGHRS, CDR2 YFSETQ. The CDR3 DNA is TGCGCCAGCAGCCCCCCTCCCAGGGGTAAGACTGAAGCTTTCTTT. This translates into CASSPPPRGKTEAFF. The full variable domain, completed using reference TRBV5-1 and TRBJ1-1, is KAGVTQTPRYLIKTRGQQVTLSCSPISGHRSVSWYQQTPGQGLQFLFEYFSETQRNKGNFPGRFSGRQFSNSRSEMNVSTLELGDSALYLCASSPPPRGKTEAFFGQGTRLTVV.

The chain links TRBV28 to TRBJ1-5, with 7 nucleotides matching TRBD1. CDR3 length: 17 amino acids. Trimming cost V 6 bases and J 2 bases; bases outside gene matches: 13. Germline V gene sequence: CDR1 MDHEN, CDR2 SYDVKM. The CDR3 region has the DNA TGTGCCAGCAGCCCCCTTCCCGAGGGGGCGGGCAATCAGCCCCAGCATTTT. Its translation: CASSPLPEGAGNQPQHF.

The chain carries TRBV7-2 and TRBJ2-3; D possibly corresponds to TRBD2 (5 bases). The CDR3 totals 12 residues. Trimming pared 3 bases from V and 7 bases from J, leaving 8 bases between. The germline V gene has CDR1 SGHTA and CDR2 FQGNSA. CDR3: CASSFVGNTQYF. The CDR3 DNA is TGTGCCAGCAGCTTCGTCGGGAATACGCAGTATTTT.

The chain uses TRBV2 and TRBJ1-1, with D perhaps TRBD1 (6 bases). The V end lost 2 bases, the J end lost 7 bases, and 14 bases lay between the germline ends. Germline loops: CDR1 SNHLY, CDR2 FYNNEI. This CDR3 spans 14 amino acids. The CDR3 coding sequence is TGTGCCAGCAGTGAATCAGTTAGGGGGAGTGAAGCTTTCTTT. Translated: CASSESVRGSEAFF.

The DNA for the CDR3 is TGTGCCAGCAGTACGGGACAGGGCACAGATACGCAGTATTTT. Its translation is CASSTGQGTDTQYF. The chain combines TRBV6-1 with TRBJ2-3, with 8 nucleotides matching TRBD1. CDR1 MNHNS and CDR2 SASEGT come from the germline V gene. This CDR3 spans 14 amino acids. The trim removed 5 bases at V and 1 base at J, leaving 2 bases unmatched.

The V gene is TRBV5-6, the J gene TRBJ1-1; D possibly corresponds to TRBD1 (6 bases). V was pared by 4 bases and J by 0 bases, with 13 bases between. In germline, CDR1 is SGHDT, CDR2 YYEEEE. CDR3 length: 15 amino acids. The CDR3 reads CASSPLDRLNTEAFF. Written as DNA, the CDR3 is TGTGCCAGCAGCCCGTTGGACAGACTGAACACTGAAGCTTTCTTT.

The rearrangement links TRBV5-6 to TRBJ2-2; D gene ambiguous. The germline V gene encodes CDR1 SGHDT and CDR2 YYEEEE. V was clipped by 0 bases and J by 4 bases, with 4 bases between them. The CDR3 sequence is 13 residues long. The CDR3 spells CASSLAVTGELFF. DNA of the CDR3: TGTGCCAGCAGCTTGGCTGTCACCGGGGAGCTGTTTTTT.

The chain has TRBV28 and TRBJ2-5; TRBD1 matches at 7 bases. V trimming: 3 bases; J trimming: 4 bases; junction bases outside the gene matches: 5. The germline V gene encodes CDR1 MDHEN and CDR2 SYDVKM. The CDR3 has 14 amino acids. The CDR3 sequence: CASSFRTGSETQYF. In DNA, the CDR3 is TGTGCCAGCAGTTTCCGGACAGGTTCAGAGACCCAGTACTTC.